This record looks at one T cell receptor beta chain sequence and its context. This record belongs to a study of blood T cell repertoires in COVID-19. Turning to the study itself: PBMCs, B-cell-depleted T cells, or T cells provided the cDNA or gDNA that made up the material.

Study processing details: Amplification with reference gene primers provided the estimates of nucleated cell counts. The data were produced by immunoSEQ multiplex PCR, yet TCRdb's version contains in-frame clones alone and is incomplete. That table furnishes V, J and clone size, whereas the DNA furnished D and trimming. The sample yields fewer than 300,000 clones, approximately 89% seen once. V lost 7 bases to trimming and J lost 9 bases, with 16 bases between them. The CDR3 totals 12 residues. Germline V gene lookup returns CDR1 SQVTM and CDR2 ANQGSEA. The chain has TRBV29-1 and TRBJ2-1; D ambiguous. The receptor comes from a man in his forties who had recovered from COVID-19. The sequencing input was peripheral blood. The CDR3 DNA reads as TGCAGCGCTACTGCCGTAGACATTGAGCAGTTCTTC. Amino acids: CSATAVDIEQFF.